This TCR beta chain was captured by sequencing in a study of cytomegalovirus exposure and HLA in healthy donors. Study-level results: In vitro work confirmed that three CMV-associated chains recognize CMV antigens. First-cohort TCR clusters tended to co-occur in the 130 or so validation repertoires, a later analysis found. Cytomegalovirus-associated status was assigned to about 160 TCR beta chains. Despite most TCR sequences being rare, some public TCRs occurred in many donors.

The V and J ends lost 2 bases and 1 base, in that order; junction bases with no gene match: 2. Germline CDR1 and CDR2: MNHEY and SMNVEV (reference sequence). The CDR3 is made up of 15 amino acids. Worth noting for this clone: Its antigen remains unidentified.

The method was immunoSEQ multiplex PCR; TCRdb's version includes in-frame clones alone and lacks a portion of them. The sample holds around 98,000 clones, approximately 88% seen once. This receptor was obtained from a woman under 40 in good health and CMV-seronegative. J is TRBJ2-3 and V is TRBV27, with 8 positions matching TRBD2. The specimen was PBMCs. CDR3 nucleotide sequence: TGTGCCAGCAGTTTAGCCGGGAGGGGCACAGATACGCAGTATTTT. Its translation: CASSLAGRGTDTQYF.